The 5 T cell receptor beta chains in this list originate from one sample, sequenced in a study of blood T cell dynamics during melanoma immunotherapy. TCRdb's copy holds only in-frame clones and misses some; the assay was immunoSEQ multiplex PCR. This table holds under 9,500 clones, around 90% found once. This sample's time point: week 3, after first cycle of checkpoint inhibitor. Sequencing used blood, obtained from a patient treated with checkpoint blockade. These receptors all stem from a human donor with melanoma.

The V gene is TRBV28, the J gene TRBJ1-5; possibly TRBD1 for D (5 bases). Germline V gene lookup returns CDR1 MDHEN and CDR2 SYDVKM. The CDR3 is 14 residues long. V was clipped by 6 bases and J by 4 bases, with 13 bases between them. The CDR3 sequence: CASSEGRGNQPQHF. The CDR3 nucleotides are TGTGCCAGCAGCGAAGGGAGGGGAAATCAGCCCCAGCATTTT.

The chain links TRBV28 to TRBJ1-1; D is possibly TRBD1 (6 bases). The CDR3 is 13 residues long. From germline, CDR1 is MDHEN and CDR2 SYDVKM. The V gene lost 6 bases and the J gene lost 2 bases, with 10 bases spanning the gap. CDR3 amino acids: CASSEGVNTEAFF. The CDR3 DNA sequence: TGTGCCAGCAGCGAGGGGGTTAACACTGAAGCTTTCTTT.

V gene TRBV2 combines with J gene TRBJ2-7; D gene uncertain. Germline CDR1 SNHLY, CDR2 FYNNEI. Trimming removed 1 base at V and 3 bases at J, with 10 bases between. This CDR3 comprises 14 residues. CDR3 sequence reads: CASSEGRQIYEQYF. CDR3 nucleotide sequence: TGTGCCAGCAGTGAAGGGCGGCAGATCTACGAGCAGTACTTC.

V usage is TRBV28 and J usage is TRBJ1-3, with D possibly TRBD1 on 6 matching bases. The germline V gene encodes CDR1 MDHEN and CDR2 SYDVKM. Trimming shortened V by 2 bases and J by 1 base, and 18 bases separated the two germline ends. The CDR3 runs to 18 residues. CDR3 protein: CASSLGPEGGRSGNTIYF. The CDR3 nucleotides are TGTGCCAGCAGTTTAGGCCCCGAGGGGGGGAGATCTGGAAACACCATATATTTT. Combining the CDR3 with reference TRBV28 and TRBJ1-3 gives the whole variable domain DVKVTQSSRYLVKRTGEKVFLECVQDMDHENMFWYRQDPGLGLRLIYFSYDVKMKEKGDIPEGYSVSREKKERFSLILESASTNQTSMYLCASSLGPEGGRSGNTIYFGEGSWLTVV.

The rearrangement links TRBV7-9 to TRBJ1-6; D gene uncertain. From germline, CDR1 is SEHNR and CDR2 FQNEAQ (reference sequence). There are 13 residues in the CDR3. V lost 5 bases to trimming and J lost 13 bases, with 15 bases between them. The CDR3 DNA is TGTGCCAGCAGCGAAGGAGGAACAGATCCCCTCCACTTT. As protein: CASSEGGTDPLHF.